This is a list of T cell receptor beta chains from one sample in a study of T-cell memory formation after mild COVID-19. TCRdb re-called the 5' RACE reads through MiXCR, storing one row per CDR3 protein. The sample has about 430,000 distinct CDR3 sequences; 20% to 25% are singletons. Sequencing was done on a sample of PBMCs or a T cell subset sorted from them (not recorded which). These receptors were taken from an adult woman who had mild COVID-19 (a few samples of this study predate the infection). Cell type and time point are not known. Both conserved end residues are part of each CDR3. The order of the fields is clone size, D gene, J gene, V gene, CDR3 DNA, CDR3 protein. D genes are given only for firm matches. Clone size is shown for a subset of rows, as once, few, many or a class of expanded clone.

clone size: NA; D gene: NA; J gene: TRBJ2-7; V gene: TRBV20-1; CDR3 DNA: TGCAGTGCTAGAGATCCCGGGACCGGAACGGGCGAGCAGTACTTC; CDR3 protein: CSARDPGTGTGEQYF
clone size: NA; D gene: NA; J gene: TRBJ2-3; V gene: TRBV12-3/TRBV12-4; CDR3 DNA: TGTGCCAGCAGTTTCAGGGGGGAGGGAGATACGCAGTATTTT; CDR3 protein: CASSFRGEGDTQYF
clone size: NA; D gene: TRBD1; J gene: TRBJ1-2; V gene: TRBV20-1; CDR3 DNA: TGCAGTGCGCCGGACAGGGGGTGGGACTATGGCTACACCTTC; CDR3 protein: CSAPDRGWDYGYTF
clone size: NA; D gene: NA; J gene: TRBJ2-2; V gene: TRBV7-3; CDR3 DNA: TGTGCCAGTAAGGACCAAACCGGGGAGCTGTTTTTT; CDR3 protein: CASKDQTGELFF
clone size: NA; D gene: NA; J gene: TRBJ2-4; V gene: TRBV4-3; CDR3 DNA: TGCGCCAGCAGCCAAGAGCCGAGAGCCAAAAACATTCAGTACTTC; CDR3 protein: CASSQEPRAKNIQYF
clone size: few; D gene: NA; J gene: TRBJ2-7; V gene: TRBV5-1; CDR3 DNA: TGCGCCAGCAGCCCTGATGGGACCGCCCTTTATGGCGAGCAGTACTTC; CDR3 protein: CASSPDGTALYGEQYF
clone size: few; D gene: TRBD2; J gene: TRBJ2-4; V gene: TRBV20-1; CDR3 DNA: TGCAGTGCAGGGGGCCCTAGCGGGGACCTAGCCAAAAACATTCAGTACTTC; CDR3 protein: CSAGGPSGDLAKNIQYF
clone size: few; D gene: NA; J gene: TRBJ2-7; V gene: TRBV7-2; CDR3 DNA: TGTGCCAGCAGCGATCTTAGGGGTGACGAGCAGTACTTC; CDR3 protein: CASSDLRGDEQYF
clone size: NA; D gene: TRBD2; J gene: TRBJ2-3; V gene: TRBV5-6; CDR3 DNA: TGTGCCAGCAGCACAAGGACTAGCGGCTTTAGCACAGATACGCAGTATTTT; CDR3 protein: CASSTRTSGFSTDTQYF
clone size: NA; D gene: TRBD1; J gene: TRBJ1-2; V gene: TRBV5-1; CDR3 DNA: TGCGCCAGCAGCTTGGGGGACAGCCTACTCTATGGCTACACCTTC; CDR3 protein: CASSLGDSLLYGYTF
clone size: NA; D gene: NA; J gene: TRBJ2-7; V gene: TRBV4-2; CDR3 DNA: TGTGCCAGCAACAAAGAGGCAGGGTCGGGCTACGAGCAGTACTTC; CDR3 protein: CASNKEAGSGYEQYF
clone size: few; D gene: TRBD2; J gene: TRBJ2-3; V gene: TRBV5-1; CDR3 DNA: TGCGCCAGCAGCGCCAGCGGGGACGGCCGCCAGTATTTT; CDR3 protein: CASSASGDGRQYF
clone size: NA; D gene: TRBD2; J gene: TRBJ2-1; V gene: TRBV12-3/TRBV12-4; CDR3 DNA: TGTGCCAGCAGTTTGGGGAGGGATACCTACAATGAGCAGTTCTTC; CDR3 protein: CASSLGRDTYNEQFF
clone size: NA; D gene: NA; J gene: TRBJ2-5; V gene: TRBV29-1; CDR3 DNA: TGCAGCGTAGAAGACGGACTCCAAGAGACCCAGTACTTC; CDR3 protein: CSVEDGLQETQYF
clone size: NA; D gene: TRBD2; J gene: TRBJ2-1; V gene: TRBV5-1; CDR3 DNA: TGCGCCAGCAGCTTGCCTGGGACTAGCGGGGGGGCATCCTACAATGAGCAGTTCTTC; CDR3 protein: CASSLPGTSGGASYNEQFF
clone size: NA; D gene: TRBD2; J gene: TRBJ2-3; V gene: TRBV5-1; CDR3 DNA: TGCGCCAGCACTCGGACTAGCGGGAGGACAGATACGCAGTATTTT; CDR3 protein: CASTRTSGRTDTQYF
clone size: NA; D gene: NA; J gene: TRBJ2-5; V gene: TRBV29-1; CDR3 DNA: TGCAGCGTGAACTCATACCAAGAGACCCAGTACTTC; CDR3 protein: CSVNSYQETQYF
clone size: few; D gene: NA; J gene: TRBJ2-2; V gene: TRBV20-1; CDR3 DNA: TGCAGTGCTAGAGCTGGGATCGCCAACACCGGGGAGCTGTTTTTT; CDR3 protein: CSARAGIANTGELFF
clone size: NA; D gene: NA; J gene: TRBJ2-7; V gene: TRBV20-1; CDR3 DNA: TGCAGTGCTGGAACCGGGACCGGGGAATACGAGCAGTACTTC; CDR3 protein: CSAGTGTGEYEQYF
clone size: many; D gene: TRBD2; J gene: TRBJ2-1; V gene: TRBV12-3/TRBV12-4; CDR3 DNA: TGTGCCAGCGGACTAGCGGACAACAATGAGCAGTTCTTC; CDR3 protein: CASGLADNNEQFF
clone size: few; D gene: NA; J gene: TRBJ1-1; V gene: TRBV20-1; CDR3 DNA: TGCAGTGCTCCGGGGAGTATCACTGAAGCTTTCTTT; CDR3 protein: CSAPGSITEAFF
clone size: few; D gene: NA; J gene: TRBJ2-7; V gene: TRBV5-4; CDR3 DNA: TGTGCCAGCAGCTTGGGGACTGTAGACTCCTACGAGCAGTACTTC; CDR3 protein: CASSLGTVDSYEQYF
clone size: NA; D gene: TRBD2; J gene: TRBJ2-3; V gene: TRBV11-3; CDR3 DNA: TGTGCCAGCAGCTCGGCTAGCGGGGTAGCCACAGATACGCAGTATTTT; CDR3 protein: CASSSASGVATDTQYF
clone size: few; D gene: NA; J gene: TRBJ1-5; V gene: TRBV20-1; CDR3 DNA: TGCAGTGCCCATGGGACCGTCAATCAGCCCCAGCATTTT; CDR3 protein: CSAHGTVNQPQHF
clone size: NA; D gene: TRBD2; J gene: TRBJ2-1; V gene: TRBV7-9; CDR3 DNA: TGTGCCAGCAGCTTAGACCTAGCGGCCCCGCAGGAGCAGTTCTTC; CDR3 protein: CASSLDLAAPQEQFF
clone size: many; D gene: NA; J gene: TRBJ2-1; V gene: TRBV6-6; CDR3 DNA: TGTGCCAGCGGAATTAGAGTGGATGAGCAGTTCTTC; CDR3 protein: CASGIRVDEQFF
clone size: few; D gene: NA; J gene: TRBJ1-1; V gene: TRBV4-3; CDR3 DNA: TGCGCCAGCAGCGCCGGGACTTATATGAACACTGAAGCTTTCTTT; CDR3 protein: CASSAGTYMNTEAFF
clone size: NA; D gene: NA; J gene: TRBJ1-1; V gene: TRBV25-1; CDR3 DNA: TGTGCCAGCAGTGAACTCACTGAAGCTTTCTTT; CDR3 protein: CASSELTEAFF
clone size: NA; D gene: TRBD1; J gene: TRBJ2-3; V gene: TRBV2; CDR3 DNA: TGTGCCAGCAGGGACAGGGGGGTTAGACCAGATACGCAGTATTTT; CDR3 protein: CASRDRGVRPDTQYF
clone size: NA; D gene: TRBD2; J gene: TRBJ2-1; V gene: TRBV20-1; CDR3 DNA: TGCAGTGCTAGAGGGGTTAGCGGGGGCTACAATGAGCAGTTCTTC; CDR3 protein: CSARGVSGGYNEQFF
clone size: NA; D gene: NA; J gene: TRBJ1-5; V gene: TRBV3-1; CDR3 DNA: TGTGCCAGCAGCCAGGGACTCCCTAGCAATCAGCCCCAGCATTTT; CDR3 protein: CASSQGLPSNQPQHF
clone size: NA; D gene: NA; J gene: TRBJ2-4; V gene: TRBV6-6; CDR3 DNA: TGTGCCAGCGCCCTTTTGTCTTGGGACATTCAGTACTTC; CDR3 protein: CASALLSWDIQYF
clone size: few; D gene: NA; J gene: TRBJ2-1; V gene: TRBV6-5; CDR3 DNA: TGTGCCAGCAGTTCCCCGGGTAGAAGCAATGAGCAGTTCTTC; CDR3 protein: CASSSPGRSNEQFF
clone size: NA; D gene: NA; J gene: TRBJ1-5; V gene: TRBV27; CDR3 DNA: TGTGCCAGCACCGTAGGGGGGCCTGGTCAGCCCCAGCATTTT; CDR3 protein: CASTVGGPGQPQHF
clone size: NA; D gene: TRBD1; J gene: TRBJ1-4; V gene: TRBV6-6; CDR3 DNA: TGTGCCAGCAGTTTAAAGACAGGGAATGAAAAACTGTTTTTT; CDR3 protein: CASSLKTGNEKLFF
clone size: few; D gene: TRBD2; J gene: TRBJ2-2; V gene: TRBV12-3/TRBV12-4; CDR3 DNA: TGTGCCAGCAGTTTTCGGACTAGCGGGAACACCGGGGAGCTGTTTTTT; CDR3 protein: CASSFRTSGNTGELFF
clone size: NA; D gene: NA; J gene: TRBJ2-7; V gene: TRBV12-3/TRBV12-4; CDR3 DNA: TGTGCCAGCAGCCAAGACACGAGCTCCTACGAGCAGTACTTC; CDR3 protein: CASSQDTSSYEQYF
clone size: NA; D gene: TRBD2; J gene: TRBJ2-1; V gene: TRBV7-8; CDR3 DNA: TGTGCCAGCAGCTTTGGTAGCGGGAGAACCAATGAGCAGTTCTTC; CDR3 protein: CASSFGSGRTNEQFF
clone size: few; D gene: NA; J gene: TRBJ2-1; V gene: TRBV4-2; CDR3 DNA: TGTGCCAGCAGCCAAGATGAATCCTACAATGAGCAGTTCTTC; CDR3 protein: CASSQDESYNEQFF
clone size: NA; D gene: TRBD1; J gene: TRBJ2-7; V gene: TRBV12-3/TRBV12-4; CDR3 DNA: TGTGCCAGCAGCCGGGGACAGGGGGCCCTCGAGCAGTACTTC; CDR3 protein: CASSRGQGALEQYF
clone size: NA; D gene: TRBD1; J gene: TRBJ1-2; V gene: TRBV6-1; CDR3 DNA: TGTGCCAGCAGTCCAACCAGGACAGGGCATGGCTACACCTTC; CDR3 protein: CASSPTRTGHGYTF
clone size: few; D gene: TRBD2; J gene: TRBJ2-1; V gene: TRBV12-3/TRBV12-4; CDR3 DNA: TGTGCCAGCAGTGCGCCTAGCGGGGGGTCCTACAATGAGCAGTTCTTC; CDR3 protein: CASSAPSGGSYNEQFF
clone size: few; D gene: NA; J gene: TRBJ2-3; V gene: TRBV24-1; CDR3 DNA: TGTGCCACCAGTGACCCGGCCGGGGGCGAGGGGACGACGCAGTATTTT; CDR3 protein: CATSDPAGGEGTTQYF
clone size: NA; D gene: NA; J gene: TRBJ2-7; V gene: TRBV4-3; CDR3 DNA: TGCGCCAGCAGCCAAGATCGCGCGGTCTCCTACGAGCAGTACTTC; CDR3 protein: CASSQDRAVSYEQYF